Shown below are 29 T cell receptor beta chains from a single sample sequenced in a study of PD-1 blockade in classical Hodgkin lymphoma. Measured with immunoSEQ multiplex PCR; TCRdb has only the in-frame clones, and not every one. There are roughly 13,000 clones in the sample; around 92% occur only once, and roughly a tenth lies in the top ten. Every patient relapsed after autologous stem cell transplantation, and brentuximab vedotin exposure varied. Here the sequenced sample was peripheral blood mononuclear cells (PBMCs), taken at baseline. These receptors came from a human donor with classical Hodgkin lymphoma.

The CDR3 is CASSSATGVGNTIYF. CDR3 coding DNA: TGTGCCAGCAGTTCGGCAACAGGGGTAGGAAACACCATATATTTT. This rearrangement joins TRBV7-8 to TRBJ1-3; 7 bases fit TRBD1. Unmatched junction bases numbered 9, after V lost 6 bases and J lost 4 bases. Germline V gene lookup returns CDR1 SGHVS and CDR2 FQNEAQ. This CDR3 is 15 amino acids long. Filled out from reference TRBV7-8 and TRBJ1-3, the complete variable domain reads GAGVSQSPRYKVAKRGQDVALRCDPISGHVSLFWYQQALGQGPEFLTYFQNEAQLDKSGLPSDRFFAERPEGSVSTLKIQRTQQEDSAVYLCASSSATGVGNTIYFGEGSWLTVV.

V gene TRBV27 combines with J gene TRBJ2-3, with 9 bases fitting TRBD2. The CDR3 consists of 15 residues. Germline V gene lookup returns CDR1 MNHEY and CDR2 SMNVEV (reference sequence). V shed 3 bases, J shed 2 bases, and the junction held 3 bases outside the gene matches. CDR3 sequence (DNA): TGTGCCAGCAGTTTGACTAGCGGATCCACAGATACGCAGTATTTT. Translated: CASSLTSGSTDTQYF.

J is TRBJ2-5 and V is TRBV5-1; D gene unclear. The V gene lost 2 bases and the J gene lost 3 bases, with 8 bases spanning the gap. Germline CDR1 SGHRS, CDR2 YFSETQ. The CDR3 is 13 residues long. CDR3 residues: CASSFQVEETQYF. The DNA for the CDR3 is TGCGCCAGCAGCTTCCAGGTCGAAGAGACCCAGTACTTC.

The chain uses TRBV5-1 and TRBJ2-7; 10 bases fit TRBD2. Trimming removed 0 bases from V and 0 bases from J; junction bases left unmatched: 6. CDR1 is SGHRS and CDR2 is YFSETQ in the germline V gene. This CDR3 has 17 amino acids. This CDR3 reads CASSLGSGGTISYEQYF. CDR3 DNA: TGCGCCAGCAGCTTGGGTAGCGGGGGGACGATCTCCTACGAGCAGTACTTC.

V and J are TRBV10-1 and TRBJ2-3; 10 bases are a match to TRBD2. Trimming cost V 6 bases and J 6 bases; bases outside gene matches: 9. The germline V gene has CDR1 WNHNN and CDR2 SYGVQD (reference sequence). This CDR3 region has 15 residues. CDR3 sequence reads: CASSSLAGGVDTQYF. The CDR3 nucleotides read TGCGCCAGCAGCTCCTTAGCGGGGGGCGTGGATACGCAGTATTTT.

The V call is TRBV5-1, the J call TRBJ2-5; D possibly uses TRBD1 or TRBD2 (5 bases each). The CDR3 covers 15 residues. V dropped 2 bases and J dropped 4 bases, with 15 bases sitting between them. The germline V gene has CDR1 SGHRS and CDR2 YFSETQ. CDR3 in amino acids: CASSFQVGGGETQYF. The CDR3 DNA is TGCGCCAGCAGCTTTCAAGTGGGTGGGGGAGAGACCCAGTACTTC.

The rearrangement links TRBV29-1 to TRBJ1-1, with TRBD1 matching 7 bases. There are 14 residues in the CDR3. The germline V gene has CDR1 SQVTM and CDR2 ANQGSEA. Trimming at V came to 6 bases and at J to 0 bases, leaving 7 bases not matched to a gene. The CDR3, as DNA: TGCAGCGTCTCGGACAGGACAATGAACACTGAAGCTTTCTTT. It encodes CSVSDRTMNTEAFF.

The chain links TRBV5-1 to TRBJ2-3; 8 bases are shared with TRBD2. This CDR3 spans 16 amino acids. V lost 1 base and J lost 2; bases outside the gene matches: 6. Germline assignment: CDR1 SGHRS and CDR2 YFSETQ. CDR3 sequence (DNA): TGCGCCAGCAGCTTGACCCAGCGGGGGAACACAGATACGCAGTATTTT. Translated, it gives CASSLTQRGNTDTQYF.

With respect to this clone: The same CDR3 can be traced to other DNA sequences in this sample. The rearrangement links TRBV5-1 to TRBJ2-3; D unclear. CDR3 length: 14 amino acids. Germline V gene sequence: CDR1 SGHRS, CDR2 YFSETQ. V lost 1 base, J lost 0 bases, and 6 bases lay in between. CDR3 DNA: TGCGCCAGCAGCTTGTTAGGGAGCACAGATACGCAGTATTTT. Its protein product is CASSLLGSTDTQYF.

The chain employs TRBV7-9 and TRBJ2-3, with a possible D match to TRBD1 (6 bases). Looked up from germline, CDR1 is SEHNR and CDR2 is FQNEAQ (reference sequence). There are 18 residues in the CDR3. The V gene lost 5 bases and the J gene lost 0 bases, with 21 bases spanning the gap. The CDR3 nucleotides read TGTGCCAGCAGCCCATTATTGGGGGCTAAATTAAGCACAGATACGCAGTATTTT. Protein sequence: CASSPLLGAKLSTDTQYF.

The gene calls are TRBV11-2 and TRBJ2-2, with 7 bases aligning to TRBD1. Germline V CDR1 and CDR2: SGHAT, FQNNGV. The CDR3 runs to 15 residues. Losses at the gene ends were 3 bases for V and 4 bases for J; bases not matched to a gene: 5. The CDR3 protein is CASSFWDSGTGELFF. In nucleotides, the CDR3 is TGTGCCAGCAGCTTTTGGGACAGTGGCACCGGGGAGCTGTTTTTT.

The chain combines TRBV2 with TRBJ2-3; TRBD1 is a possible D gene (6 bases). Germline V lookup: CDR1 SNHLY, CDR2 FYNNEI. This CDR3 spans 11 amino acids. V was shortened by 2 bases and J by 14 bases, with 11 bases between the two germline ends. CDR3 sequence (DNA): TGTGCCAGCAGTGAATCCCTAGGGGGGTATTTT. It codes for CASSESLGGYF.

In its sample, this clone was seen once. The chain couples TRBV30 to TRBJ1-6; weak D call: TRBD1 (5 bases). Looked up from germline, CDR1 is GTSNPN and CDR2 is SVGIG (reference sequence). The V end was cut by 5 bases, the J end by 0 bases, with 14 bases between. The CDR3 extends over 16 amino acids. The CDR3 reads CAWEQAKGSYNSPLHF. The CDR3 DNA follows: TGTGCCTGGGAACAGGCAAAAGGCTCCTATAATTCACCCCTCCACTTT.

The V gene is TRBV5-1, the J gene TRBJ2-2, with unresolved D. Between the trimmed V and J ends, which lost 5 bases and 4 bases, there was a span of 9 bases. The CDR3 is made up of 13 amino acids. Germline V gene sequence: CDR1 SGHRS, CDR2 YFSETQ. The CDR3: CASRVMGTGELFF. The CDR3, as DNA: TGCGCCAGCAGGGTGATGGGCACCGGGGAGCTGTTTTTT.

V gene TRBV7-9 combines with J gene TRBJ2-7; 9 bases line up with TRBD1. V shed 4 bases and J 0 bases; nucleotides not matched to a gene: 7. The length of the CDR3 is 16 residues. CDR1 is SEHNR, CDR2 FQNEAQ, per germline (reference sequence). For the CDR3, the DNA is TGTGCCAGCAGCTCACCGGGACAGGGTATCTCCTACGAGCAGTACTTC. Encoded protein: CASSSPGQGISYEQYF.

The chain employs TRBV7-9 and TRBJ1-5; possible D gene TRBD1, 5 bases. CDR3 length: 18 amino acids. V lost 5 bases and J 9 bases, leaving 29 bases between the germline ends. CDR1 is SEHNR, CDR2 FQNEAQ, per germline (reference sequence). The CDR3 DNA reads as TGTGCCAGCAGCCAAGGGATTAGGGGATCCCCTACTTTATGGCCCCAGCATTTT. This encodes CASSQGIRGSPTLWPQHF.

This clone was seen a single time. J is TRBJ2-5 and V is TRBV7-6, with 13 bases that match TRBD2. Germline trimming cut 5 bases from V and 6 bases from J; bases unmatched to any gene: 3. Germline lookup yields CDR1 SGHVS and CDR2 FNYEAQ. The CDR3 is made up of 14 amino acids. The CDR3 DNA reads as TGTGCCAGCAGCCTGGGACTAGCGGGGAAGACCCAGTACTTC. This translates into CASSLGLAGKTQYF.

The rearrangement uses TRBV5-1 and TRBJ2-1; D is unclear. The CDR3 runs 14 residues. Germline V gene lookup returns CDR1 SGHRS and CDR2 YFSETQ. The V gene lost 1 base and the J gene lost 2 bases, with 7 bases spanning the gap. CDR3 sequence: CASSLSLAYNEQFF. In nucleotides, the CDR3 is TGCGCCAGCAGCTTGTCCCTAGCCTACAATGAGCAGTTCTTC.

The gene calls are TRBV30 and TRBJ1-2; D perhaps matches TRBD1 (6 bases). The germline CDR1 and CDR2 sequences are GTSNPN and SVGIG (reference sequence). The CDR3 contains 14 residues. With 5 bases removed from V and 2 bases from J, the gap between germline ends came to 15 bases. The CDR3 region has the DNA TGTGCCTGGGAGCGGGGGGCTACCAACTATGGCTACACCTTC. Protein product: CAWERGATNYGYTF.

The chain employs TRBV6-5 and TRBJ2-1; TRBD2 matches at 9 bases. Per the germline V gene, CDR1 is MNHEY and CDR2 is SVGAGI. Trimming at V came to 6 bases and at J to 4 bases, leaving 7 bases not matched to a gene. The CDR3 spans 15 residues. The CDR3 reads CASSLGGGDYNEQFF. In DNA form, the CDR3 reads TGTGCCAGCAGCCTTGGCGGGGGGGATTACAATGAGCAGTTCTTC.

The genes are TRBV5-1 and TRBJ1-2; D not certain. The CDR3 is made up of 13 amino acids. The germline V and J ends were trimmed by 0 bases and 4 bases, with 7 bases remaining between them. CDR1 SGHRS and CDR2 YFSETQ come from the germline V gene. The CDR3 DNA is TGCGCCAGCAGCTTGGGCGAAGCCTATGGCTACACCTTC. Its protein product is CASSLGEAYGYTF.

V gene TRBV7-9 combines with J gene TRBJ1-6; D is ambiguous. The V gene lost 5 bases and the J gene lost 2 bases, with 10 bases spanning the gap. The CDR3 has 15 residues. The germline CDR1 and CDR2 sequences are SEHNR and FQNEAQ (reference sequence). The CDR3 loop is CASSPPGTYNSPLHF. In DNA form, the CDR3 reads TGTGCCAGCAGCCCCCCAGGAACCTATAATTCACCCCTCCACTTT.

The chain links TRBV7-6 to TRBJ2-5; D remains ambiguous. CDR3 length equals 12 residues. The germline V and J ends were trimmed by 6 bases and 4 bases, with 9 bases remaining between them. Germline values: CDR1 SGHVS, CDR2 FNYEAQ. The CDR3 loop is CASRAPGETQYF. The CDR3 region has the DNA TGTGCCAGCAGGGCCCCTGGAGAGACCCAGTACTTC.

The V call is TRBV6-5, the J call TRBJ2-1, with D unclear. Germline assignment: CDR1 MNHEY and CDR2 SVGAGI. This CDR3 contains 12 residues. Trimming removed 4 bases at V and 8 bases at J, with 9 bases between. The CDR3 DNA reads TGTGCCAGCAGTTCACCAGCGCATGAGCAGTTCTTC. Protein sequence: CASSSPAHEQFF.

The CDR3 is CASSAGHGTGGFYGYTF. In nucleotides, the CDR3 is TGTGCCAGCAGCGCGGGCCACGGGACAGGGGGATTCTATGGCTACACCTTC. The genes are TRBV27 and TRBJ1-2; 11 positions match TRBD1. The V segment lost 6 bases and the J segment 4 bases; nucleotides outside the gene matches: 13. Germline CDR1 MNHEY, CDR2 SMNVEV (reference sequence). The length of the CDR3 is 17 residues.

The genes are TRBV6-6 and TRBJ1-2, with 12 bases fitting TRBD1. V lost 9 bases to trimming and J lost 0 bases; unmatched junction nucleotides: 8. This CDR3 spans 16 amino acids. Germline V gene sequence: CDR1 MNHNY, CDR2 SVGAGI (reference sequence). CDR3 nucleotides: TGTGCCAGTGGGGGGGACAGGGGGCTTTCTAACTATGGCTACACCTTC. Amino acids: CASGGDRGLSNYGYTF.

This clone has just one count. The chain has TRBV11-2 and TRBJ1-1; 10 positions agree with TRBD1. This CDR3 contains 18 residues. V shed 4 bases, J shed 1 base, and the junction held 12 bases outside the gene matches. Germline lookup yields CDR1 SGHAT and CDR2 FQNNGV. CDR3 protein: CASSWQTGGARGNTEAFF. Here the CDR3 DNA reads TGTGCCAGCAGCTGGCAGACAGGGGGCGCGAGGGGGAACACTGAAGCTTTCTTT.

The chain couples TRBV19 to TRBJ1-4; 7 nucleotides agree with TRBD1. This CDR3 has 16 amino acids. Unmatched junction bases numbered 14, after V lost 5 bases and J lost 8 bases. The germline CDR1 and CDR2 sequences are LNHDA and SQIVND (reference sequence). The CDR3 sequence is CASSELPGQRGEKLFF. CDR3 bases: TGTGCCAGTAGTGAGCTCCCGGGACAGAGGGGGGAAAAACTGTTTTTT.

CDR3 DNA sequence: TGTGCCAGCAGCTCCGACACCCTAGAAGCTTTCTTT. Translating gives CASSSDTLEAFF. This chain connects TRBV7-9 to TRBJ1-1; D remains ambiguous. This CDR3 spans 12 amino acids. Looked up from germline, CDR1 is SEHNR and CDR2 is FQNEAQ (reference sequence). V gave up 4 bases and J gave up 8 bases, with 11 bases separating them.